This T cell receptor beta chain was recovered during a study of control samples from healthy donors and cancer patients. Losses at the gene ends were 5 bases for V and 7 bases for J; bases not matched to a gene: 6. The CDR3 consists of 14 residues. Germline CDR1 LNHNV, CDR2 YYDKDF (reference sequence). Libraries were prepared by immunoSEQ multiplex PCR; TCRdb keeps only in-frame clonotypes and omits some of them. The profile shows fewer than 200,000 clones, roughly 89% of them singletons. The receptor comes from a woman aged 45-65 years in good health. This chain connects TRBV15 to TRBJ2-1; 9 bases match TRBD2. Material: blood. CDR3 nucleotide sequence: TGTGCCACCAGCCGGCCTAGCGGGGATAATGAGCAGTTCTTC. This sequence encodes CATSRPSGDNEQFF.